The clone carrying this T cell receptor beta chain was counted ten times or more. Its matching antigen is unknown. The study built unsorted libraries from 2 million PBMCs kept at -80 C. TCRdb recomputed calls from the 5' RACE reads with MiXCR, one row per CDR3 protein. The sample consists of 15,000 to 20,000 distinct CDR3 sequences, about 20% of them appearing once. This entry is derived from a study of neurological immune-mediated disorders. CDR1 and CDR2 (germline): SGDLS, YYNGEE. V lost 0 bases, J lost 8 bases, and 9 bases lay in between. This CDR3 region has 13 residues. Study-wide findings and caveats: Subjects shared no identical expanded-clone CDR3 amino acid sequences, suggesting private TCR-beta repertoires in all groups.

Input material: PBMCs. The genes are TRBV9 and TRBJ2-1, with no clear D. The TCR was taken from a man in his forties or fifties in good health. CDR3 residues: CASSVALTHEQFF. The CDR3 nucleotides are TGTGCCAGCAGCGTAGCTTTAACACATGAGCAGTTCTTC.